This section outlines one T cell receptor (beta chain) sequence together with its context. Antigen: not known. This sample is part of a study of cytomegalovirus exposure and HLA in healthy donors. Turning to the study itself: The same platform was used for the 120 or so validation repertoires as for the roughly 700 first-cohort repertoires, as reported in a later analysis.

The donors were in the roughly 130-subject validation cohort, distinct from the roughly 700-subject first cohort. Regarding the study as a whole: Researchers reported that a few CMV-associated chains were confirmed in vitro as CMV antigen-specific. Among TCR sequences, most were rare, though some public TCRs appeared in many donors.

Produced via immunoSEQ multiplex PCR; TCRdb's table is partial and in-frame only. The table lists 65,000 to 70,000 clones, 91% of them singletons, with around 3% in the top ten. Germline assignment: CDR1 KGHSH and CDR2 LQKENI. The CDR3 extends over 15 amino acids. J lost 6 bases, V lost 0 bases, and 5 bases had no gene match. The sample was PBMCs. The chain uses TRBV18 and TRBJ2-1; TRBD1 agrees at 7 bases. This sequence was found in a man in his late teens or twenties in good health and CMV-seronegative. Here the CDR3 reads CASSPPPDRSNEQFF. In DNA, the CDR3 is TGTGCCAGCTCACCACCGCCGGACAGGTCCAATGAGCAGTTCTTC.